The 21 T cell receptor beta chains below come from one sample, sequenced in a study of CD8+ T cells in alopecia areata. Investigators isolated RNA and reverse transcribed it into cDNA to act as the sequencing template. Libraries were prepared by immunoSEQ multiplex PCR; TCRdb keeps only in-frame clonotypes and omits some of them. Found here are some 210,000 clones, about three fifths of them singletons; the top ten hold under 0.5%. The material was CD4+ T cells sorted from blood, obtained at week 0. These receptors all stem from a human donor with alopecia areata.

This clone was counted a few times. This sample also contains other DNA sequences that code for the same CDR3. V is TRBV5-1 and J is TRBJ2-1; the D gene is possibly TRBD1 (5 bases). Germline CDR1 reads SGHRS; CDR2 reads YFSETQ. The CDR3 has 15 residues. The V end was cut by 0 bases, the J end by 2 bases, with 9 bases between. In DNA form, the CDR3 reads TGCGCCAGCAGCTTGGTAGGGGAAACCTACAATGAGCAGTTCTTC. This codes for CASSLVGETYNEQFF.

This chain joins TRBV29-1 and TRBJ1-1; weak D call: TRBD1 (6 bases). This CDR3 is 13 amino acids long. V gave up 2 bases and J gave up 3 bases, with 10 bases separating them. Germline CDR1 SQVTM, CDR2 ANQGSEA. The CDR3 DNA reads TGCAGCGTTGAACACAGGGCTGACACTGAAGCTTTCTTT. Its translation: CSVEHRADTEAFF.

The DNA of the CDR3 is TGCAGCGTTGAAGATGTTGCAGGGAGGAACACCTTC. Residues: CSVEDVAGRNTF. The rearrangement links TRBV29-1 to TRBJ1-2; D possibly corresponds to TRBD1 (5 bases). V was shortened by 0 bases and J by 12 bases, with 14 bases between the two germline ends. This CDR3 spans 12 amino acids. Germline V gene data show CDR1 as SQVTM and CDR2 as ANQGSEA.

CDR3 sequence (DNA): TGTGCTAGTGGCCTGCAGGGGTCAGATACGCAGTATTTT. Amino acids: CASGLQGSDTQYF. The chain recombines TRBV12-5 with TRBJ2-3, with D perhaps matching TRBD1 (6 bases). Germline values: CDR1 LGHNT, CDR2 FRNRAP. Trimming shortened V by 6 bases and J by 4 bases, and 11 bases separated the two germline ends. CDR3 size: 13 residues. The whole variable domain, remainder taken from reference TRBV12-5 and TRBJ2-3, is DARVTQTPRHKVTEMGQEVTMRCQPILGHNTVFWYRQTMMQGLELLAYFRNRAPLDDSGMPKDRFSAEMPDATLATLKIQPSEPRDSAVYFCASGLQGSDTQYFGPGTRLTVL.

There are a few counts of this clone. The CDR3: CASSVINLGLETYEQYF. CDR3 bases: TGCGCCAGCAGTGTTATAAATTTGGGACTTGAGACCTACGAGCAGTACTTC. The rearrangement joins TRBV4-1 to TRBJ2-7, with D possibly being TRBD2 (6 bases). V was clipped by 6 bases and J by 2 bases, with 23 bases between them. The germline CDR1 and CDR2 sequences are MGHRA and YSYEKL. The CDR3 is 17 residues long.

V gene TRBV5-6 combines with J gene TRBJ2-1; a possible D gene is TRBD2 (5 bases). The CDR3 loop spans 14 amino acids. Germline CDR1 is SGHDT and CDR2 is YYEEEE. Trimming cost V 1 base and J 6 bases, with 11 bases left between them. CDR3 residues: CASSLRLKINEQFF. CDR3 bases: TGTGCCAGCAGCTTGAGACTAAAAATCAATGAGCAGTTCTTC. Full variable domain (remainder filled in from reference TRBV5-6 and TRBJ2-1): DAGVTQSPTHLIKTRGQQVTLRCSPKSGHDTVSWYQQALGQGPQFIFQYYEEEERQRGNFPDRFSGHQFPNYSSELNVNALLLGDSALYLCASSLRLKINEQFFGPGTRLTVL.

V is TRBV7-2 and J is TRBJ1-2; D not resolved. Germline values: CDR1 SGHTA, CDR2 FQGNSA. The CDR3 extends over 12 amino acids. V was cut by 1 base and J by 5 bases, with 5 bases left in between. The DNA for the CDR3 is TGTGCCAGCAGCTTAGTTGCGTATGGCTACACCTTC. Its translation: CASSLVAYGYTF.

The chain has TRBV11-2 and TRBJ1-1; D might be TRBD1 (6 bases). This CDR3 has 11 residues. The V end lost 5 bases, the J end lost 13 bases, and 14 bases lay between the germline ends. From germline, CDR1 is SGHAT and CDR2 FQNNGV. This CDR3 is CASSLGHQDFF. The DNA of the CDR3 is TGTGCCAGCAGCCTGGGACATCAGGATTTCTTT.

The V call is TRBV6-5, the J call TRBJ1-1; weak D call: TRBD1 (6 bases). Germline V lookup: CDR1 MNHEY, CDR2 SVGAGI. This CDR3 region has 15 residues. Trimming stripped 6 bases from V and 5 bases from J, with 19 bases between. CDR3: CASSKKPTGKTEAFF. The CDR3 DNA reads TGTGCCAGCAGCAAGAAACCCACAGGGAAGACTGAAGCTTTCTTT.

The V call is TRBV27, the J call TRBJ2-5; D is possibly TRBD2 (6 bases). Trimming cost V 6 bases and J 6 bases, with 17 bases left between them. The CDR3 is 14 amino acids. Germline CDR1 is MNHEY and CDR2 is SMNVEV (reference sequence). This chain's CDR3 is CASRGDQRVKTQYF. The DNA of the CDR3 is TGTGCCAGCAGGGGGGACCAGCGGGTGAAGACCCAGTACTTC.

The chain joins TRBV30 to TRBJ1-2; 12 bases are shared with TRBD1. J gave up 7 bases and V 3 bases, and 6 bases lay outside the gene matches. Germline V lookup: CDR1 GTSNPN, CDR2 SVGIG (reference sequence). CDR3 length equals 14 residues. CDR3 in amino acids: CAWRGTGGTSGYTF. The CDR3 region has the DNA TGTGCCTGGAGAGGGACAGGGGGCACCTCTGGCTACACCTTC.

This chain connects TRBV18 to TRBJ2-7; TRBD1 matches 8 bases. Trimming at V came to 3 bases and at J to 0 bases, leaving 13 bases not matched to a gene. Germline values: CDR1 KGHSH, CDR2 LQKENI. The CDR3 runs 18 residues. The CDR3 loop is CASSPRGQGASHSYEQYF. The CDR3 DNA follows: TGTGCCAGCTCACCGAGGGGGCAGGGGGCTTCCCACTCCTACGAGCAGTACTTC.

The genes are TRBV20-1 and TRBJ1-1, with D possibly TRBD1 on 5 matching bases. V lost 2 bases and J 6 bases, leaving 7 bases between the germline ends. The germline gives CDR1 DFQATT, CDR2 SNEGSKA (reference sequence). There are 11 residues in the CDR3. The CDR3, as DNA: TGCAGTGCTAGAAGGGACGCTGAAGCTTTCTTT. The encoded protein is CSARRDAEAFF.

The gene calls are TRBV6-1 and TRBJ2-1, with D maybe TRBD1 (6 bases). The V end lost 0 bases, the J end lost 4 bases, and 10 bases lay between the germline ends. The length of the CDR3 is 15 residues. Germline lookup yields CDR1 MNHNS and CDR2 SASEGT. The CDR3 loop is CASSEAWTEYNEQFF. CDR3 sequence (DNA): TGTGCCAGCAGTGAAGCCTGGACAGAGTACAATGAGCAGTTCTTC.

This clone was seen a handful of times. The chain joins TRBV4-1 to TRBJ1-3; D gene unclear. V lost 2 bases, J lost 3 bases, and 8 bases lay in between. The germline CDR1 and CDR2 sequences are MGHRA and YSYEKL. The CDR3 covers 14 residues. CDR3 region: CASSQKGVGNTIYF. In nucleotides, the CDR3 is TGCGCCAGCAGCCAAAAAGGAGTTGGAAACACCATATATTTT.

The genes are TRBV5-1 and TRBJ2-1, with TRBD2 identical over 11 bases. Germline-derived CDR1 and CDR2 are SGHRS and YFSETQ. The J segment lost 10 bases and the V segment lost 2 bases, leaving 8 bases of the junction unmatched. The CDR3 is made up of 15 amino acids. CDR3 region: CASSLSLAGGSEQFF. CDR3 nucleotide sequence: TGCGCCAGCAGCTTATCCCTAGCGGGAGGCTCGGAGCAGTTCTTC.

This clone was seen more than once but under ten times. The genes are TRBV30 and TRBJ1-2; D gene uncertain. Germline V gives CDR1 GTSNPN, CDR2 SVGIG (reference sequence). Between the trimmed V and J ends, which lost 0 bases and 6 bases, there was a span of 8 bases. The CDR3 is 12 amino acids. CDR3 amino acids: CAWSVNIDGYTF. The CDR3 coding sequence is TGTGCCTGGAGTGTAAACATCGATGGCTACACCTTC.

The sample holds one count of this clone. The rearrangement uses TRBV30 and TRBJ2-1, with TRBD2 identical over 13 bases. Germline CDR1 and CDR2: GTSNPN and SVGIG (reference sequence). This CDR3 comprises 13 residues. Trimming cost V 4 bases and J 10 bases; bases outside gene matches: 4. CDR3 sequence (DNA): TGTGCCTGGAAAGGGACTAGCGGGATCGAGCAGTTCTTC. Translating gives CAWKGTSGIEQFF.

The chain is built from TRBV29-1 and TRBJ2-4; weak D call: TRBD1 (6 bases). This CDR3 has 13 residues. With 7 bases removed from V and 9 bases from J, the gap between germline ends came to 19 bases. CDR1 and CDR2 (germline): SQVTM, ANQGSEA. CDR3 sequence reads: CSGSRGEETIQYF. CDR3 sequence (DNA): TGCAGCGGCAGCAGGGGTGAAGAAACCATTCAGTACTTC.

This chain uses TRBV5-1 with TRBJ2-7, with 9 positions matching TRBD2. CDR1 is SGHRS, CDR2 YFSETQ, per germline. The CDR3 has 16 residues. Germline trimming cut 4 bases from V and 6 bases from J; bases unmatched to any gene: 14. CDR3 loop: CASSPVVVAGVGEQYF. CDR3 coding DNA: TGCGCCAGCAGCCCGGTTGTGGTAGCGGGAGTCGGCGAGCAGTACTTC.

This clone was counted a single time. The CDR3 region has the DNA TGTGCCTGGAGTGCCTCCCTCTTCACTGAAGCTTTCTTT. Translation gives CAWSASLFTEAFF. This rearrangement joins TRBV30 to TRBJ1-1; D gene ambiguous. Germline CDR1 is GTSNPN and CDR2 is SVGIG (reference sequence). The V and J ends lost 1 base and 4 bases respectively, with 10 bases between them. This CDR3 is built from 13 residues.